Listed below are T cell receptor beta chains from one sample, sequenced in a study of blood T cell repertoires in COVID-19. Sequencing was performed with immunoSEQ multiplex PCR; in TCRdb, only in-frame clones are kept and a portion is missing. The sample yields around 210,000 clones, about 78% seen once. The sample consisted of peripheral blood. Receptors originate from a woman between 65 and 79 years old with acute or convalescent COVID-19. CDR3s leave out the opening cysteine and the closing phenylalanine or tryptophan.

v_call cdr3_aa
TRBV28 ASSFGARATNTEAF
TRBV30 AWTSGIYEQY
TRBV5-1 ASSLVSGAVSYEQY
TRBV15 ATSPRLSGGYGYT
TRBV5-5 ASSSQPQFTDTQY
TRBV6-1 ASSDRQDYNSPLH
TRBV10-3 AISEAGLAGRIRYEQY
TRBV7-8 ASWTGVSSTDTQY
TRBV7-3 AGSEGVGDTQY
TRBV24-1 ATSDPGLAGTYEQY
TRBV5-1 ASSLLGDSYNEQF
TRBV28 ATESYTGELF
TRBV28 ASRTQGTDTQY
TRBV28 ASSLAGTPRGYT
TRBV5-1 ASSSRDRDNSPLH
TRBV7-2 ASSLLVREGSPLH
TRBV5-1 ASREGAQGAYEQY
TRBV2 ASQRLREPGNEQF
TRBV5-1 ASSLGGNEQF
TRBV2 ASRGQIDNYGYT
TRBV28 ASSLSHGGYGYT
TRBV28 ASRESGDGYT
TRBV19 ASSMGRQGSSNQPQH
TRBV3-1/TRBV3-2 ASSQGDYNTGELF
TRBV2 ASSELREGDTQY
TRBV11-2 ASSHYRGSDYGYT
TRBV7-9 ASSQQGPHTGYT
TRBV2 ASMSEVNTEAF
TRBV28 ASSPRDSPNEKLF
TRBV5-1 ASSFTENTEAF
TRBV19 ATARSGNTIY
TRBV20-1 SASTGIRTLSQPQH
TRBV7-9 ASYDRYEQY
TRBV19 ASSTLTGARSGNTIY
TRBV7-6 ASSLLNRDSPLH
TRBV25-1 ASSEGREGLWQETQY
TRBV19 ASKGTDSMNTEAF
TRBV7-9 ASSLVRENEQF
TRBV28 ATFRANSGNTIY
TRBV29-1 SVEDPRQGAYEQY
TRBV4-2 ASARDGGRNTGELF
TRBV2 ASSPGTGMANQPQH
TRBV10-2 ASAGTSGITGELF
TRBV27 ASSRFGTGLGNEQF
TRBV18 ASSPTSGSEEQY
TRBV10-3 AIRQGARVNTEAF
TRBV20-1 SKQGLETQY
TRBV6-5 AIRGADTQY
TRBV19 ASRRVVENTEAF
TRBV27 ASSSPTVTGEKLF
TRBV6-5 ASSSTSGRRDTQY